Presented here are 31 T cell receptor beta chains from one specimen sequenced in a study of control samples from healthy donors and cancer patients. Profiled with immunoSEQ multiplex PCR; TCRdb holds only in-frame clones, not every one. The table has about 180,000 clones, 85% to 95% seen once. The sequencing input was blood. The receptors come from a man aged 30 to 39 in good health.

The genes are TRBV2 and TRBJ1-1; D may be TRBD1 (5 bases). V was cut by 4 bases and J by 8 bases, with 17 bases left in between. CDR1 is SNHLY, CDR2 FYNNEI, per germline. The CDR3 is made up of 14 amino acids. The CDR3 spells CASSAQGPFSEAFF. As DNA, the CDR3 is TGTGCCAGCAGTGCCCAGGGACCCTTCTCCGAAGCTTTCTTT.

The count of this clone is one. This chain connects TRBV3-1 (or the pseudogene TRBV3-2) to TRBJ1-4, with 7 nucleotides matching TRBD1. With 3 bases clipped from V and 8 bases from J, the junction kept 3 bases outside the gene matches. The germline CDR1 and CDR2 sequences are LGHDT and YNNKEL (reference sequence). CDR3 length: 13 amino acids. CDR3 sequence reads: CASSQGGQEKLFF. The CDR3 coding sequence is TGTGCCAGCAGCCAGGGGGGACAGGAAAAACTGTTTTTT.

The V gene is TRBV7-2, the J gene TRBJ1-1, with a tentative D call TRBD1 (6 bases). CDR1 is SGHTA and CDR2 is FQGNSA in the germline V gene. The CDR3 length is 14 residues. The V gene lost 5 bases and the J gene lost 7 bases, with 17 bases spanning the gap. The CDR3 is CASSIKQGPHEAFF. In nucleotides, the CDR3 is TGTGCCAGCAGCATCAAACAGGGCCCCCATGAAGCTTTCTTT.

The chain recombines TRBV2 with TRBJ2-7; D not certain. The germline V gene encodes CDR1 SNHLY and CDR2 FYNNEI. This CDR3 region has 15 residues. The germline V and J ends were trimmed by 2 bases and 4 bases, with 15 bases remaining between them. The CDR3 loop reads CASSEKAAGSYEQYF. CDR3 nucleotides: TGTGCCAGCAGTGAAAAGGCAGCTGGTAGTTACGAGCAGTACTTC.

The chain has TRBV19 and TRBJ1-1; 7 bases map to TRBD1. Germline assignment: CDR1 LNHDA and CDR2 SQIVND (reference sequence). CDR3 length equals 17 residues. V gave up 6 bases and J gave up 0 bases; unmatched junction bases: 13. The CDR3 DNA reads as TGTGCCAGTAGCCATAGATTGGGACAGATCCTGAACACTGAAGCTTTCTTT. Translation: CASSHRLGQILNTEAFF.

V and J are TRBV24-1 and TRBJ1-1, with D unresolved. V shed 1 base and J shed 10 bases, with 15 bases lying between them. CDR1 and CDR2 (germline): KGHDR, SFDVKD. The CDR3 covers 14 residues. CDR3 protein: CATSDLERKEGAFF. The CDR3 coding sequence is TGTGCCACCAGTGATTTAGAAAGGAAAGAAGGAGCTTTCTTT.

This chain connects TRBV7-9 to TRBJ1-1, with D maybe TRBD1 (5 bases). The V end lost 5 bases, the J end lost 6 bases, and 16 bases lay between the germline ends. CDR1 and CDR2 from the germline V gene are SEHNR and FQNEAQ (reference sequence). The CDR3 covers 14 residues. The CDR3 protein is CASSLLIGAAEAFF. CDR3 nucleotides: TGTGCCAGCAGCCTGCTTATCGGGGCGGCTGAAGCTTTCTTT.

J is TRBJ2-2 and V is TRBV19; D gene unclear. The CDR3 totals 14 residues. Germline values: CDR1 LNHDA, CDR2 SQIVND (reference sequence). Trimming pared 6 bases from V and 6 bases from J, leaving 14 bases between. The CDR3 region is CASRERFLAGELFF. CDR3 bases: TGTGCCAGTAGGGAAAGGTTCCTCGCCGGGGAGCTGTTTTTT.

The chain uses TRBV6-1 and TRBJ2-2; D may match TRBD1 or TRBD2 (6 bases each). CDR3 length: 15 amino acids. Germline V lookup: CDR1 MNHNS, CDR2 SASEGT. V gave up 2 bases and J gave up 5 bases, with 12 bases separating them. CDR3 sequence reads: CASSEITGRTGELFF. The DNA for the CDR3 is TGTGCCAGCAGTGAAATAACAGGGAGGACCGGGGAGCTGTTTTTT.

This chain uses TRBV24-1 with TRBJ2-5; 11 bases line up with TRBD1. The V gene end was trimmed by 3 bases and the J gene end by 3 bases; junction bases not matched to a gene: 5. Looked up from germline, CDR1 is KGHDR and CDR2 is SFDVKD. There are 16 residues in the CDR3. The CDR3 is CATSDTGTGGKETQYF. CDR3 DNA: TGTGCCACCAGTGATACCGGGACAGGGGGAAAAGAGACCCAGTACTTC.

The chain has TRBV4-1 and TRBJ2-7; 10 nucleotides align to TRBD2. CDR1 and CDR2 (germline): MGHRA, YSYEKL. Losses at the gene ends were 3 bases for V and 4 bases for J; bases not matched to a gene: 6. The CDR3 loop spans 15 amino acids. In nucleotides, the CDR3 is TGCGCCAGCAGCCACCCTAGCGGGAGTTTATACGAGCAGTACTTC. As protein: CASSHPSGSLYEQYF.

V is TRBV6-2 or TRBV6-3 and J is TRBJ2-7; 7 positions match TRBD1. After removal of 4 bases from V and 2 bases from J, the junction contained 5 bases not matched to a gene. From germline, CDR1 is MNHEY and CDR2 SVGEGT. The CDR3 sequence is 14 residues long. The CDR3 reads CASSSRGQAYEQYF. CDR3 DNA: TGTGCCAGCAGTTCAAGGGGGCAGGCCTACGAGCAGTACTTC.

This chain links TRBV6-5 with TRBJ1-4; 7 positions match TRBD1. The CDR3 has 14 residues. V lost 6 bases and J lost 4; bases outside the gene matches: 5. The germline V gene has CDR1 MNHEY and CDR2 SVGAGI. The CDR3 is CASRPGGVNEKLFF. In nucleotides, the CDR3 is TGTGCCAGCAGGCCAGGGGGAGTTAATGAAAAACTGTTTTTT.

V and J are TRBV6-5 and TRBJ1-2, with 7 bases matching TRBD1. CDR3 length equals 14 residues. The V gene end was trimmed by 8 bases and the J gene end by 2 bases; junction bases not matched to a gene: 8. Germline values: CDR1 MNHEY, CDR2 SVGAGI. The CDR3 loop is CASLMDRKNYGYTF. CDR3 DNA sequence: TGTGCCAGCTTAATGGACAGGAAAAACTATGGCTACACCTTC.

The V call is TRBV7-2, the J call TRBJ1-2; possible D gene TRBD1, 5 bases. Trimming took off 1 base at V and 0 bases at J, with 15 bases between the two ends. The length of the CDR3 is 17 residues. The germline gives CDR1 SGHTA, CDR2 FQGNSA. The CDR3 sequence is CASSLVGRVESNYGYTF. In nucleotides, the CDR3 is TGTGCCAGCAGCTTAGTAGGCAGGGTGGAATCTAACTATGGCTACACCTTC.

The chain carries TRBV6-6 and TRBJ1-4; 8 bases are a match to TRBD1. V lost 6 bases, J lost 8 bases, and 8 bases stayed unmatched. The CDR3 extends over 14 amino acids. Germline V gives CDR1 MNHNY, CDR2 SVGAGI (reference sequence). This chain's CDR3 is CASSHGQGGEKLFF. DNA for the CDR3: TGTGCCAGCAGCCACGGACAGGGAGGGGAAAAACTGTTTTTT.

This clone was counted a few times. This chain joins TRBV9 and TRBJ1-5; D possibly corresponds to TRBD1 (6 bases). CDR1 is SGDLS and CDR2 is YYNGEE in the germline V gene. The CDR3 length is 15 residues. Deletions cut 2 bases from V and 5 bases from J, with 14 bases between. The CDR3 region has the DNA TGTGCCAGCAGCGTGGGGGCCTCCCCTCATCAGCCCCAGCATTTT. The encoded protein is CASSVGASPHQPQHF.

The chain uses TRBV6-5 and TRBJ1-1, with D perhaps matching TRBD1 (5 bases). This CDR3 has 14 residues. Trimming shortened V by 6 bases and J by 3 bases, and 14 bases separated the two germline ends. CDR1 is MNHEY, CDR2 SVGAGI, per germline. CDR3 sequence reads: CASSRVGVDTEAFF. CDR3 DNA sequence: TGTGCCAGCAGCCGAGTAGGGGTGGACACTGAAGCTTTCTTT.

This clone was detected only a few times. The chain has TRBV4-3 and TRBJ1-1; no firm D call. The CDR3 loop spans 14 amino acids. Germline V lookup: CDR1 LGHNA, CDR2 YSLEER. V dropped 4 bases and J dropped 5 bases, with 14 bases sitting between them. CDR3 DNA: TGCGCCAGCAGCCCCACCGGTGGGGTGACTGAAGCTTTCTTT. Translation: CASSPTGGVTEAFF.

This sequence joins TRBV4-1 and TRBJ2-7; 7 bases fit TRBD2. V was pared by 1 base and J by 1 base, with 4 bases of the junction left unmatched. The V gene's germline CDR1 is MGHRA and CDR2 YSYEKL. The CDR3 consists of 15 residues. The CDR3 here is CASSQGGGGSYEQYF. Written as DNA, the CDR3 is TGCGCCAGCAGCCAAGGTGGGGGGGGATCCTACGAGCAGTACTTC.

The chain links TRBV3-1 (or the pseudogene TRBV3-2) to TRBJ1-2; no clear D gene. Germline assignment: CDR1 LGHDT and CDR2 YNNKEL (reference sequence). This CDR3 has 12 amino acids. Trimming shortened V by 3 bases and J by 4 bases, and 6 bases separated the two germline ends. The CDR3 sequence: CASSQSIYGYTF. The CDR3 DNA sequence: TGTGCCAGCAGCCAGTCTATCTATGGCTACACCTTC.

This chain links TRBV27 with TRBJ1-2; 9 bases map to TRBD1. The CDR3 length is 19 residues. The germline CDR1 and CDR2 sequences are MNHEY and SMNVEV (reference sequence). The V and J ends lost 2 bases and 4 bases, in that order; junction bases with no gene match: 17. The CDR3 reads CASSLGLPGQGLFSYGYTF. The CDR3 coding sequence is TGTGCCAGCAGTTTAGGACTCCCGGGACAGGGCCTCTTCAGCTATGGCTACACCTTC.

The chain carries TRBV6-2 or TRBV6-3 and TRBJ2-7, with D possibly matching TRBD1 (6 bases). This CDR3 spans 14 amino acids. V shed 0 bases and J shed 5 bases, with 11 bases lying between them. Germline assignment: CDR1 MNHEY and CDR2 SVGEGT. CDR3 sequence: CASSYSGARNEQYF. CDR3 nucleotide sequence: TGTGCCAGCAGTTACTCGGGGGCTAGGAACGAGCAGTACTTC.

This chain links TRBV29-1 with TRBJ1-1, with 10 bases identical to TRBD1. V shed 7 bases, J shed 11 bases, and the junction held 7 bases outside the gene matches. Germline V gene data show CDR1 as SQVTM and CDR2 as ANQGSEA. The CDR3 spans 11 residues. CDR3 protein: CSAAPGQGAFF. In nucleotides, the CDR3 is TGCAGCGCTGCTCCGGGACAGGGGGCTTTCTTT.

The chain carries TRBV4-2 and TRBJ2-1; D unresolved. This CDR3 is 16 amino acids long. Germline CDR1 and CDR2: LGHNA and YNFKEQ. V lost 3 bases to trimming and J lost 9 bases, with 21 bases between them. CDR3 region: CASSQETVVVSGEQFF. In DNA form, the CDR3 reads TGTGCCAGCAGCCAGGAAACGGTGGTTGTATCGGGTGAGCAGTTCTTC.

V is TRBV6-2 or TRBV6-3 and J is TRBJ2-3, with 10 bases identical to TRBD2. This CDR3 has 19 residues. V shed 4 bases and J 3 bases; nucleotides not matched to a gene: 16. The germline V gene encodes CDR1 MNHEY and CDR2 SVGEGT. The CDR3 sequence: CASSWAVKRGGPSTDTQYF. CDR3 DNA sequence: TGTGCCAGCAGTTGGGCGGTAAAGCGGGGGGGCCCGAGTACAGATACGCAGTATTTT.

J is TRBJ1-5 and V is TRBV29-1, with TRBD1 as a possible D gene (6 bases). The CDR3 contains 12 residues. Germline lookup yields CDR1 SQVTM and CDR2 ANQGSEA. The V end was cut by 4 bases, the J end by 11 bases, with 15 bases between. In DNA form, the CDR3 reads TGCAGCGTTGTTAGGACAGACAGATCCCAGCATTTT. It translates to CSVVRTDRSQHF.

This sequence joins TRBV5-6 and TRBJ1-5, with D tentatively TRBD1 (6 bases). V shed 4 bases and J shed 6 bases, with 20 bases lying between them. Germline V gene sequence: CDR1 SGHDT, CDR2 YYEEEE. The CDR3 has 16 residues. The CDR3 here is CASSEAGRGSGQPQHF. CDR3 DNA: TGTGCCAGCAGCGAAGCGGGGAGGGGGTCGGGTCAGCCCCAGCATTTT.

The V and J genes are TRBV27 and TRBJ1-3; D uncertain. The germline gives CDR1 MNHEY, CDR2 SMNVEV (reference sequence). This CDR3 has 14 residues. Trimming pared 5 bases from V and 0 bases from J, leaving 8 bases between. The CDR3 loop is CASSGSLSGNTIYF. Written as DNA, the CDR3 is TGTGCCAGCAGTGGCAGCCTCTCTGGAAACACCATATATTTT.

The rearrangement uses TRBV5-1 and TRBJ2-3; 10 bases line up with TRBD2. CDR1 is SGHRS and CDR2 is YFSETQ in the germline V gene. CDR3 size: 16 residues. V lost 4 bases to trimming and J lost 1 base; unmatched junction nucleotides: 6. CDR3 nucleotide sequence: TGCGCCAGCAGCCCCCGTCTAGCGGGAGGCACAGATACGCAGTATTTT. This translates into CASSPRLAGGTDTQYF.

This clone turned up a few times. The chain combines TRBV6-5 with TRBJ1-1; 7 positions agree with TRBD1. V shed 6 bases and J 6 bases; nucleotides not matched to a gene: 10. The CDR3 runs 14 residues. The germline CDR1 and CDR2 sequences are MNHEY and SVGAGI. The CDR3: CASRPVDREAEAFF. The CDR3 coding sequence is TGTGCCAGCAGACCCGTCGACAGGGAAGCTGAAGCTTTCTTT.